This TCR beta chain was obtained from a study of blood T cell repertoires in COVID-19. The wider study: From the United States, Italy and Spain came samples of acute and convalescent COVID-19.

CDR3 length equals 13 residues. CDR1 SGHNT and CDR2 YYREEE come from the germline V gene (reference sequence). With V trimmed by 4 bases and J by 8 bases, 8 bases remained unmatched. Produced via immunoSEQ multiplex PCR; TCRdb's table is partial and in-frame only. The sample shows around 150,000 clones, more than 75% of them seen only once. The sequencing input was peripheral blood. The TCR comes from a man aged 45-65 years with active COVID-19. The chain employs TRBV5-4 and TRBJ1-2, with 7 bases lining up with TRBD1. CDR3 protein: CASSTDRVGGYTF. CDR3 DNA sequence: TGTGCCAGCAGCACCGACAGGGTGGGAGGCTACACCTTC.